This T cell receptor beta chain derives from a study of cytomegalovirus exposure and HLA in healthy donors. In the PCR, 60 Vbeta and 13 Jbeta primers were used. Generated by immunoSEQ multiplex PCR, the TCRdb table keeps only in-frame clones and is missing some. This repertoire shows 150,000 to 200,000 clones, approximately 79% found once; its top ten account for roughly 2%. As concerns this clone: Its antigen is undetermined.

Donors in the study were healthy people who gave bone marrow. Study results and limitations: Later work associated around 18,000 TCR beta sequences with HLA alleles at 0.05 false discovery rate. The authors later linked a missense DCLRE1C variant to TCR beta V- and J-gene trimming.

Losses at the gene ends were 3 bases for V and 0 bases for J; bases not matched to a gene: 4. The CDR3 length is 16 residues. CDR1 is SQVTM and CDR2 is ANQGSEA in the germline V gene. Sequenced input: PBMCs. The V gene is TRBV29-1, the J gene TRBJ2-6; the match to TRBD1 covers 8 bases. This TCR was recovered from a man between 40 and 49 years old in good health and CMV-seronegative. CDR3 sequence (DNA): TGCAGCGTTGAGGGGGACAGGTTCTCTGGGGCCAACGTCCTGACTTTC. Its translation is CSVEGDRFSGANVLTF.